The next 6 T cell receptor beta chains were all read from a single sample in a study of blood T cells in healthy people across ages. A sample-barcoded 5' primer and a J-beta primer mix were used in a second PCR of about 7 to 12 cycles. TCRdb re-called the 5' RACE reads through MiXCR, storing one row per CDR3 protein. In the table there are some 760,000 distinct CDR3 sequences, roughly 25% of which are singletons. These data are also associated with another study on T cells of mothers and their children.

The source material was blood. These receptors were taken from a boy between 10 and 17 years old in good health.

This clonotype was observed a handful of times. This chain joins TRBV27 and TRBJ1-4; the D gene is possibly TRBD1 (5 bases). Trimming took off 6 bases at V and 5 bases at J, with 16 bases between the two ends. The germline V gene encodes CDR1 MNHEY and CDR2 SMNVEV (reference sequence). CDR3 length: 15 residues. The CDR3 is CASSTQGGINEKLFF. DNA for the CDR3: TGTGCCAGCAGCACCCAGGGTGGGATAAATGAAAAACTGTTTTTT.

This clonotype was seen a handful of times. This chain uses TRBV4-3 with TRBJ2-3, with D possibly being TRBD1 (6 bases). Germline CDR1 reads LGHNA; CDR2 reads YSLEER. CDR3 length equals 15 residues. Trimming stripped 0 bases from V and 4 bases from J, with 11 bases between. The CDR3 region is CASSQDWTASDTQYF. The DNA for the CDR3 is TGCGCCAGCAGCCAAGATTGGACAGCTTCAGATACGCAGTATTTT.

The genes are TRBV7-9 and TRBJ1-4; no definite D call. This CDR3 has 14 amino acids. Deletions cut 5 bases from V and 4 bases from J, with 11 bases between. The V gene's germline CDR1 is SEHNR and CDR2 FQNEAQ (reference sequence). The CDR3 loop reads CASSPRSLNEKLFF. The CDR3 DNA reads TGTGCCAGCAGCCCCCGAAGCCTTAATGAAAAACTGTTTTTT.

This sequence joins TRBV4-3 and TRBJ1-2; D is undetermined. Trimming left V 0 bases short and J 0 bases short, with 14 bases between. The CDR3 spans 17 residues. Looked up from germline, CDR1 is LGHNA and CDR2 is YSLEER. Written as DNA, the CDR3 is TGCGCCAGCAGCCAAGACCGAGTGGAAGATTCTAACTATGGCTACACCTTC. It encodes CASSQDRVEDSNYGYTF.

The sample holds a few counts of this clonotype. The genes are TRBV4-3 and TRBJ2-7; tentative D call: TRBD2 (7 bases). The V gene lost 0 bases and the J gene lost 5 bases, with 17 bases spanning the gap. CDR3 length equals 16 residues. Germline V gene sequence: CDR1 LGHNA, CDR2 YSLEER. CDR3 sequence reads: CASSQDAWGGWNEQYF. CDR3 sequence (DNA): TGCGCCAGCAGCCAAGATGCGTGGGGGGGCTGGAACGAGCAGTACTTC.

This clonotype appeared many times. This chain joins TRBV12-3 or TRBV12-4 and TRBJ2-7, with 8 bases identical to TRBD2. This CDR3 has 15 amino acids. With 3 bases clipped from V and 0 bases from J, the junction kept 4 bases outside the gene matches. CDR3 nucleotide sequence: TGTGCCAGCAGTTTCGGCCTAGCGGGCTCCTACGAGCAGTACTTC. It translates to CASSFGLAGSYEQYF.